These 21 T cell receptor beta chains originate from one sample sequenced in a study of beta chain features in type 1 diabetes. Sequenced material consisted of expressed TCRB transcripts (all of the isolated RNA was reverse transcribed). Repertoires were generated with immunoSEQ multiplex PCR, while TCRdb's copy carries only in-frame clones and drops some. The data show around 160,000 clones, with nearly 50% seen just once and 0.35% to 0.5% held by the top ten. Material for sequencing was Tregs from blood. These receptors were taken from a man aged 18 to 30 in good health.

This chain joins TRBV5-1 and TRBJ2-2, with a possible D match to TRBD2 (6 bases). The germline V and J ends were trimmed by 4 bases and 5 bases, with 9 bases remaining between them. The germline V gene encodes CDR1 SGHRS and CDR2 YFSETQ. This CDR3 contains 13 residues. The CDR3 protein is CASSSSGTGELFF. Written as DNA, the CDR3 is TGCGCCAGCAGCAGTAGCGGAACCGGGGAGCTGTTTTTT.

In its sample, this clone was seen a few times. The gene calls are TRBV28 and TRBJ2-7, with a tentative D call TRBD2 (5 bases). This CDR3 comprises 13 residues. V shed 3 bases and J shed 2 bases, with 8 bases lying between them. Germline V gene data show CDR1 as MDHEN and CDR2 as SYDVKM. The CDR3 is CASSLPGTYEQYF. CDR3 bases: TGTGCCAGCAGTTTGCCCGGGACCTACGAGCAGTACTTC.

This chain links TRBV29-1 with TRBJ2-3, with TRBD2 identical over 8 bases. The CDR3 loop spans 17 amino acids. Germline V gene sequence: CDR1 SQVTM, CDR2 ANQGSEA. The junction had 19 bases not matched to a gene; V was cut back by 5 bases and J by 6 bases. CDR3 sequence (DNA): TGCAGCGTTCAGCGGGGGAGTGGGGGGCCGTTTTTGGATACGCAGTATTTT. Protein product: CSVQRGSGGPFLDTQYF.

The CDR3 DNA sequence: TGTGCCAGCAGCTTGGATGGGACTACCTACACAGATACGCAGTATTTT. Its protein is CASSLDGTTYTDTQYF. V gene TRBV5-5 combines with J gene TRBJ2-3, with 7 bases matching TRBD2. CDR1 and CDR2 (germline): SGHKS, YYEKEE (reference sequence). V was pared by 0 bases and J by 2 bases, with 6 bases of the junction left unmatched. The CDR3 is made up of 16 amino acids.

This clone was seen more than once but under ten times. The chain joins TRBV30 to TRBJ1-4; TRBD1 might be the D (6 bases). This CDR3 is built from 14 residues. Between the trimmed V and J ends, which lost 3 bases and 7 bases, there was a span of 15 bases. CDR1 is GTSNPN and CDR2 is SVGIG in the germline V gene (reference sequence). The chain's CDR3 is CAWSVGGASEKLFF. As DNA, the CDR3 is TGTGCCTGGAGCGTCGGGGGGGCAAGTGAAAAACTGTTTTTT.

This clone has more than one count but fewer than ten. The chain links TRBV28 to TRBJ1-4; TRBD1 matches at 7 bases. Germline CDR1 is MDHEN and CDR2 is SYDVKM. Trimming took 6 bases from V and 4 from J; bases not matched to a gene: 17. The CDR3 is 18 residues long. CDR3 DNA: TGTGCCAGCAGGACTCCCGGGCTCAGGACAGGAGTTAATGAAAAACTGTTTTTT. It is translated as CASRTPGLRTGVNEKLFF. Complete variable domain (other parts from reference TRBV28 and TRBJ1-4): DVKVTQSSRYLVKRTGEKVFLECVQDMDHENMFWYRQDPGLGLRLIYFSYDVKMKEKGDIPEGYSVSREKKERFSLILESASTNQTSMYLCASRTPGLRTGVNEKLFFGSGTQLSVL.

This clone was counted only a few times. The genes are TRBV28 and TRBJ2-7; TRBD1 matches 11 bases. V shed 0 bases and J 7 bases; nucleotides not matched to a gene: 5. CDR3 length: 15 amino acids. CDR1 and CDR2 from the germline V gene are MDHEN and SYDVKM. In DNA, the CDR3 is TGTGCCAGCAGTTTATGGGGGACAGGGGGACGGGAGCAGTACTTC. Translating gives CASSLWGTGGREQYF.

The V call is TRBV7-2, the J call TRBJ2-1; D not certain. The V end was cut by 6 bases, the J end by 4 bases, with 7 bases between. Germline V lookup: CDR1 SGHTA, CDR2 FQGNSA. The CDR3 extends over 12 amino acids. The CDR3 sequence is CASSLLYNEQFF. CDR3 nucleotides: TGTGCCAGCAGTCTCCTATACAATGAGCAGTTCTTC. The full variable domain, with the rest looked up from reference TRBV7-2 and TRBJ2-1, is GAGVSQSPSNKVTEKGKDVELRCDPISGHTALYWYRQSLGQGLEFLIYFQGNSAPDKSGLPSDRFSAERTGGSVSTLTIQRTQQEDSAVYLCASSLLYNEQFFGPGTRLTVL.

The chain carries TRBV28 and TRBJ1-5; the D is unclear. From germline, CDR1 is MDHEN and CDR2 SYDVKM. CDR3 length equals 11 residues. Trimming removed 5 bases from V and 11 bases from J, with 10 bases in between. The CDR3 reads CASSTREAQHF. DNA of the CDR3: TGTGCCAGCAGTACCCGGGAGGCCCAGCATTTT.

This sequence joins TRBV9 and TRBJ2-6; possible D gene TRBD1, 6 bases. This CDR3 is built from 18 residues. Germline values: CDR1 SGDLS, CDR2 YYNGEE. Trimming stripped 3 bases from V and 0 bases from J, with 16 bases between. The DNA of the CDR3 is TGTGCCAGCAGCGGCGACAGGTACCCCATCTCTGGGGCCAACGTCCTGACTTTC. It specifies CASSGDRYPISGANVLTF.

The chain recombines TRBV7-9 with TRBJ2-1; TRBD1 matches 8 bases. This CDR3 spans 15 amino acids. The junction had 9 bases not matched to a gene; V was cut back by 5 bases and J by 6 bases. Looked up from germline, CDR1 is SEHNR and CDR2 is FQNEAQ (reference sequence). DNA of the CDR3: TGTGCCAGCAGCCCCATCGGCGACAGGGGCAATGAGCAGTTCTTC. It translates to CASSPIGDRGNEQFF. The full variable domain, completed using reference TRBV7-9 and TRBJ2-1, is DTGVSQNPRHKITKRGQNVTFRCDPISEHNRLYWYRQTLGQGPEFLTYFQNEAQLEKSRLLSDRFSAERPKGSFSTLEIQRTEQGDSAMYLCASSPIGDRGNEQFFGPGTRLTVL.

This clone was recorded a few times. V is TRBV7-9 and J is TRBJ2-2, with a tentative D call TRBD1 (6 bases). V lost 5 bases to trimming and J lost 5 bases, with 15 bases between them. CDR1 is SEHNR, CDR2 FQNEAQ, per germline (reference sequence). The CDR3 length is 15 residues. Written as DNA, the CDR3 is TGTGCCAGCAGCACTCCACAGGGCTGGACCGGGGAGCTGTTTTTT. Protein sequence: CASSTPQGWTGELFF.

The genes are TRBV7-9 and TRBJ2-7; maybe TRBD1 (6 bases). CDR1 is SEHNR and CDR2 is FQNEAQ in the germline V gene (reference sequence). The CDR3 extends over 13 amino acids. V was cut by 8 bases and J by 5 bases, with 16 bases left in between. This CDR3 is CASQRQERNEQYF. The CDR3 bases are TGTGCCAGCCAGCGACAGGAAAGGAACGAGCAGTACTTC.

This clone was recorded once. The CDR3 DNA reads TGTGCCATCAGTGAGTCGGCTCAGATTAATTCACCCCTCCACTTT. As protein: CAISESAQINSPLHF. The rearrangement joins TRBV10-3 to TRBJ1-6; D is undetermined. This CDR3 region has 15 residues. Between the trimmed V and J ends, which lost 0 bases and 6 bases, there was a span of 9 bases. CDR1 is ENHRY, CDR2 SYGVKD, per germline.

The rearrangement links TRBV7-2 to TRBJ2-7; 9 bases map to TRBD2. CDR1 is SGHTA and CDR2 is FQGNSA in the germline V gene. V gave up 7 bases and J gave up 6 bases; unmatched junction bases: 13. The CDR3 is made up of 15 amino acids. In DNA form, the CDR3 reads TGTGCCAGCAACCCAGTGGCGGGAGGGCCTGGCGAGCAGTACTTC. Its protein is CASNPVAGGPGEQYF.

Comments on this clone: At one end the junction does not follow the germline gene, possibly because of a read error. The V gene is TRBV7-7, the J gene TRBJ2-1, with TRBD2 matching over 13 bases. The germline V gene encodes CDR1 SSHAT and CDR2 FNYEAQ (reference sequence). CDR3 length: 15 amino acids. The CDR3: CASSLGLAGVDEQFF. In DNA form, the CDR3 reads TGTGCTAGCAGCTTAGGACTAGCGGGAGTAGATGAGCAGTTCTTC.

The V and J genes are TRBV10-3 and TRBJ2-5, with D perhaps TRBD1 (8 bases). Germline V gives CDR1 ENHRY, CDR2 SYGVKD. CDR3 length equals 11 residues. Between the trimmed V and J ends, which lost 9 bases and 11 bases, there was a span of 16 bases. The CDR3 DNA reads as TGTGCCATTGACAGGGGAGGGGAGCAGTACTTC. This codes for CAIDRGGEQYF.

The CDR3 DNA reads as TGTGCCAGCAGTGAGGAGCGGGGGTTATCTGGGGCCAACGTCCTGACTTTC. Amino acids: CASSEERGLSGANVLTF. The rearrangement joins TRBV25-1 to TRBJ2-6, with 8 positions matching TRBD2. J gave up 1 base and V 3 bases, and 5 bases lay outside the gene matches. This CDR3 contains 17 residues. CDR1 and CDR2 (germline): MGHDK, SYGVNS. Based on the CDR3 plus reference TRBV25-1 and TRBJ2-6, the full variable domain is EADIYQTPRYLVIGTGKKITLECSQTMGHDKMYWYQQDPGMELHLIHYSYGVNSTEKGDLSSESTVSRIRTEHFPLTLESARPSHTSQYLCASSEERGLSGANVLTFGAGSRLTVL.

This chain joins TRBV6-4 and TRBJ2-3; 8 nucleotides agree with TRBD2. The germline gives CDR1 MRHNA, CDR2 SNTAGT. With 2 bases clipped from V and 5 bases from J, the junction kept 6 bases outside the gene matches. The CDR3 is 15 residues long. The CDR3 DNA follows: TGTGCCAGCAGTGACAGCGGGAGTAGTAGAGATACGCAGTATTTT. Protein product: CASSDSGSSRDTQYF.

The sample holds a few counts of this clone. The rearrangement joins TRBV6-1 to TRBJ2-5; D is possibly TRBD1 (6 bases). V gave up 7 bases and J gave up 4 bases, with 10 bases separating them. The V gene's germline CDR1 is MNHNS and CDR2 SASEGT. CDR3 length: 12 amino acids. CDR3 sequence (DNA): TGTGCCAGCACCACAGGGATAGAGACCCAGTACTTC. It translates to CASTTGIETQYF.

The rearrangement links TRBV19 to TRBJ1-1; a possible D gene is TRBD1 (5 bases). This CDR3 comprises 16 residues. Trimming pared 5 bases from V and 4 bases from J, leaving 20 bases between. Germline assignment: CDR1 LNHDA and CDR2 SQIVND (reference sequence). This CDR3 reads CASSPARFGRGTEAFF. The CDR3, as DNA: TGTGCCAGTAGTCCAGCCCGATTTGGGAGGGGCACTGAAGCTTTCTTT.